This T cell receptor (beta chain) was recorded in a study of shared clonotypes between healthy human individuals. Points from the study as a whole: Some clonotypes were shared by all four sorted-subset donors, while others were not shared. The non-shared ones had lower generation probabilities than the shared ones.

The study separated CD4+ cells into CD45RA+ naive and CD45RA-negative memory subsets. The method was immunoSEQ multiplex PCR; TCRdb's version includes in-frame clones alone and lacks a portion of them. The sample lists hundreds of thousands of clones; approximately 97% were seen once. This CDR3 comprises 15 residues. Germline V gene sequence: CDR1 SGHRS, CDR2 YFSETQ. V was pared by 2 bases and J by 7 bases, with 15 bases between. The count of this clone is one. The antigen is not known. This clonotype originated in a woman younger than 45 in good health. Sequenced: naive CD4+ T cells sorted from blood. Subset noted: CD45RA+ positively selected. The chain carries TRBV5-1 and TRBJ1-4; D might be TRBD1 (5 bases). The CDR3 protein is CASSLGQGLSEKLFF. In DNA, the CDR3 is TGCGCCAGCAGCTTAGGGCAGGGATTATCTGAAAAACTGTTTTTT.